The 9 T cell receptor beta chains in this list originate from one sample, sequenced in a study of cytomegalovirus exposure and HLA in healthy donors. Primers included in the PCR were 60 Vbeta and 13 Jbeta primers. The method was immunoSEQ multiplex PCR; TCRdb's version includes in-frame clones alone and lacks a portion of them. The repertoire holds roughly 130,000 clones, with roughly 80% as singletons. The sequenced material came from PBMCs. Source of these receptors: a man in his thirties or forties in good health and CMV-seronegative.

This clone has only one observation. The DNA of the CDR3 is TGTGCCAGCAGTTACTCAACAGACTACAATGAGCAGTTCTTC. This translates into CASSYSTDYNEQFF. This chain joins TRBV6-5 and TRBJ2-1; D is unresolved. This CDR3 spans 14 amino acids. Between the trimmed V and J ends, which lost 0 bases and 3 bases, there was a span of 6 bases. Germline V CDR1 and CDR2: MNHEY, SVGAGI.

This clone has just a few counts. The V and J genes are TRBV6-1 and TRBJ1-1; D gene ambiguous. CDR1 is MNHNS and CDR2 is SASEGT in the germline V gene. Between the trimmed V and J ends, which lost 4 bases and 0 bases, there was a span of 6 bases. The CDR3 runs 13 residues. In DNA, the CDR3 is TGTGCCAGCAGTGGGGCCCTGAACACTGAAGCTTTCTTT. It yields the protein CASSGALNTEAFF.

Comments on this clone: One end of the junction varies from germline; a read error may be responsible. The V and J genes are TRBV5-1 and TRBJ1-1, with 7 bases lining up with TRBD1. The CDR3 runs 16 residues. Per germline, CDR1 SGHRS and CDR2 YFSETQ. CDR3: CASSLGGSTGARSHSF. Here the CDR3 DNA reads TGCGCCAGCAGCTTGGGGGGATCAACAGGGGCTAGGTCCCATTCCTTT.

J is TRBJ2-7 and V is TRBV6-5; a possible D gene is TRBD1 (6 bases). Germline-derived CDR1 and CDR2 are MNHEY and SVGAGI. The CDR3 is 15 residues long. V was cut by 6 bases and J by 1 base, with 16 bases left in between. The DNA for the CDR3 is TGTGCCAGCAGAGCCGGCAGGGGCCTTTCCTACGAGCAGTACTTC. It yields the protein CASRAGRGLSYEQYF.

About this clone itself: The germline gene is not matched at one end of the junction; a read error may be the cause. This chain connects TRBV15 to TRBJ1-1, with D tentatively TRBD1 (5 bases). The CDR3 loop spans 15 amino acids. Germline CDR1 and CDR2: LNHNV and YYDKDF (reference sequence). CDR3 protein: CATSRDRGVKTEAFF. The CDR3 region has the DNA TGTGCCACCAGCAGAGATCGGGGGGTGAAAACTGAAGCTTTCTTT.

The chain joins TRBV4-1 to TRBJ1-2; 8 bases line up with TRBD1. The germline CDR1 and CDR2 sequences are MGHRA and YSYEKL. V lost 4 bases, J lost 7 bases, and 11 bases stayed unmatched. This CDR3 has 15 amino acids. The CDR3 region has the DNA TGCGCCAGCAGCCCAGTAAGTCAGGGGGCATCTGGCTACACCTTC. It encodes CASSPVSQGASGYTF.

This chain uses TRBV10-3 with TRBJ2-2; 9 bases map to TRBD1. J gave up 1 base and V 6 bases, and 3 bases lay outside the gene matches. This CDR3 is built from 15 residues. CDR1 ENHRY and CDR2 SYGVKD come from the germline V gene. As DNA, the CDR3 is TGTGCCATCAGCCGGGGACAGGGGAACACCGGGGAGCTGTTTTTT. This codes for CAISRGQGNTGELFF.

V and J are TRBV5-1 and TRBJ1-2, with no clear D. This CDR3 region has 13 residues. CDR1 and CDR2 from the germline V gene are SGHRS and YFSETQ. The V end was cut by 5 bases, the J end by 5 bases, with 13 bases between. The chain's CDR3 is CASRDGETYGYTF. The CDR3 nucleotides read TGCGCCAGCAGGGACGGGGAAACTTATGGCTACACCTTC. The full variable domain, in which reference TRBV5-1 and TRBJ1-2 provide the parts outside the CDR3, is KAGVTQTPRYLIKTRGQQVTLSCSPISGHRSVSWYQQTPGQGLQFLFEYFSETQRNKGNFPGRFSGRQFSNSRSEMNVSTLELGDSALYLCASRDGETYGYTFGSGTRLTVV.

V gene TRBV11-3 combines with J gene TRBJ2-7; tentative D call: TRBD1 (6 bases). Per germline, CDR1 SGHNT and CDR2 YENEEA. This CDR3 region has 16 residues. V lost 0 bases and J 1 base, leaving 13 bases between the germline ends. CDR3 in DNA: TGTGCCAGCAGCTTAGATCTCGAACAGGGATCCTACGAGCAGTACTTC. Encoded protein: CASSLDLEQGSYEQYF.